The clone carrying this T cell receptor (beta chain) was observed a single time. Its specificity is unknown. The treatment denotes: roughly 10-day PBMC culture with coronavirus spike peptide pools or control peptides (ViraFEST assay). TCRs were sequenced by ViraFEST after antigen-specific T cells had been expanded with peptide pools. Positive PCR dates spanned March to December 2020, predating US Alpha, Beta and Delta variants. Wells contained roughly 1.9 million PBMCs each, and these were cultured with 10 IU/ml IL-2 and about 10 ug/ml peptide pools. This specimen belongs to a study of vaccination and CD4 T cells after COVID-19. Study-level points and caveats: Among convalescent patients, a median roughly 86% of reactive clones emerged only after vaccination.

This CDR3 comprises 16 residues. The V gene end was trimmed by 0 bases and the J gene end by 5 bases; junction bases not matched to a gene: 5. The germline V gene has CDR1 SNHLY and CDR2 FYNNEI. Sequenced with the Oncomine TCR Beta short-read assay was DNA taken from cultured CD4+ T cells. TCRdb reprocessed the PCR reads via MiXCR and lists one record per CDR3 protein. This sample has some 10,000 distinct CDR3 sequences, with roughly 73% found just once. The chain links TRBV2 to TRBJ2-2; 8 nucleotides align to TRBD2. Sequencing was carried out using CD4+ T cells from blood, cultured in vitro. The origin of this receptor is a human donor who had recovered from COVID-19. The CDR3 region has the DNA TGTGCCAGCAGTGAAGCCGGGGGGGCCGGTACCGGGGAGCTGTTTTTT. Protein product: CASSEAGGAGTGELFF.